This note documents a single T cell receptor beta chain sequence. What it binds is unknown. This CDR3 is missing its conserved last phenylalanine or tryptophan, likely due to a read error. The DNA is left out, because the CDR3 cannot be placed on it with certainty; the CDR3 is given as TCRdb lists it. This entry belongs to a study of tumor-infiltrating lymphocytes in primary liver carcinoma. Study summary: There were tumors of stage T1-T3 N0M0, each 4.2 to 10 cm across.

Co-extraction yielded RNA and DNA from around 20-30 mg of unsorted bulk tissue. Notes on the study in general: In tumor-adjacent and tumor-blood pairs, overlap was lower than in tumor region pairs. Tumors carried a top-250-clone fraction significantly exceeding that of blood (p = 0.039).

cDNA specific to TCR beta was made from 500 ng of total RNA, with a constant-region primer employed for priming. TCR beta libraries came from three nested multiplex PCR rounds using slightly modified ARM-PCR. It was with TRBV1-TRBV30 forward primers and a C-beta reverse primer that the first two PCR rounds were run, at around 11 cycles each. In TCRdb, the multiplex PCR reads were re-called with MiXCR into one record per CDR3 protein. The data contain about 84,000 distinct CDR3 sequences, approximately 72% of them seen just once; the ten biggest clones take up just under 20%. The CDR3 numbers 15 amino acids, ends counted. Germline loops: CDR1 SEHNR, CDR2 FQNEAQ (reference sequence).

This chain connects TRBV7-9 to TRBJ2-3; the listed D gene, TRBD2, was not tested against the DNA. The specimen was liver tumor tissue from sampling region 1. Specified subset: tumor region T1, superior pole. The clonotype originates from a man between 35 and 55 years old with primary liver carcinoma and hepatitis B virus infection. CDR3 loop: CASSWRDGYTDTLYV.